This TCR beta chain was sequenced in a study of blood T cell repertoires in COVID-19. Background on the study: Italy, Spain and the United States were the sources of the convalescent and acute COVID-19 samples. Sample material is recorded as cDNA or gDNA derived from T cells, B-cell-depleted T cells, or PBMCs.

As processed by the authors: Quantification of nucleated cells was approximated via reference gene primer amplification. Assay used: immunoSEQ multiplex PCR; TCRdb lists only in-frame clones, some missing. That table is the source of V, J and clone size, and D and trimming were worked out from the DNA. The sample holds approximately 51,000 clones, roughly nine tenths seen once. This CDR3 has 13 residues. In germline, CDR1 is GTSNPN, CDR2 SVGIG (reference sequence). V dropped 2 bases and J dropped 6 bases, with 10 bases sitting between them. Sequenced sample: peripheral blood. This chain joins TRBV30 and TRBJ2-2, with D possibly matching TRBD1 (5 bases). The receptor was derived from a man in his 70s with active COVID-19. The CDR3 spells CAWSRGFAGELFF. The CDR3 DNA follows: TGTGCCTGGAGTAGGGGTTTCGCCGGGGAGCTGTTTTTT.